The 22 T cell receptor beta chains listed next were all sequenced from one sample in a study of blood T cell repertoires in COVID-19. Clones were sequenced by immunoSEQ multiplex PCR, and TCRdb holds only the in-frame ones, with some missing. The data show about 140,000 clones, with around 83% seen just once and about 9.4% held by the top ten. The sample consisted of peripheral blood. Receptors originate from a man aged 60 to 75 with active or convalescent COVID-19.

For the CDR3, the DNA is TGTGCCAGCAGCTTAGCTACGACAGGGGCCTACGAGCAGTACTTC. Its translation: CASSLATTGAYEQYF. The rearrangement uses TRBV7-9 and TRBJ2-7; 8 nucleotides align to TRBD1. The CDR3 is made up of 15 amino acids. The V gene end was trimmed by 0 bases and the J gene end by 2 bases; junction bases not matched to a gene: 3. In germline, CDR1 is SEHNR, CDR2 FQNEAQ (reference sequence).

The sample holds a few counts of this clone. As DNA, the CDR3 is TGTGCCAGCAGTGTCGGGGCCTACAATGAGCAGTTCTTC. It is translated as CASSVGAYNEQFF. J is TRBJ2-1 and V is TRBV2; TRBD2 is a possible D gene (5 bases). CDR1 is SNHLY, CDR2 FYNNEI, per germline. This CDR3 has 13 amino acids. Between the trimmed V and J ends, which lost 4 bases and 2 bases, there was a span of 6 bases.

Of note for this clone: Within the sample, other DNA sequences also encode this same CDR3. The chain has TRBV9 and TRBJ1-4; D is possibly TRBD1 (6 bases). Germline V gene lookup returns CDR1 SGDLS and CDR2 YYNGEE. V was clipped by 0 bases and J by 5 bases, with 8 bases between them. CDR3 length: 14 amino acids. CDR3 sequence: CASSVAGVNEKLFF. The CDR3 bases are TGTGCCAGCAGCGTAGCAGGGGTGAATGAAAAACTGTTTTTT.

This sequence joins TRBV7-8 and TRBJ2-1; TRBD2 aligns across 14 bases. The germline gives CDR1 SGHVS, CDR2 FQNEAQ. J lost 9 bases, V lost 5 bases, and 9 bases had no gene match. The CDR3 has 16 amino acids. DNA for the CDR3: TGTGCCAGCAGCCCGGGGACTAGCGGGGGAGTTAGTGAGCAGTTCTTC. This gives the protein CASSPGTSGGVSEQFF.

In DNA, the CDR3 is TGTGCCAGCAGTAGACAGACAGGGTATACTGAAGCTTTCTTT. It encodes CASSRQTGYTEAFF. The chain has TRBV6-5 and TRBJ1-1; the match to TRBD1 covers 7 bases. Unmatched junction bases numbered 8, after V lost 5 bases and J lost 5 bases. Germline values: CDR1 MNHEY, CDR2 SVGAGI. The CDR3 totals 14 residues.

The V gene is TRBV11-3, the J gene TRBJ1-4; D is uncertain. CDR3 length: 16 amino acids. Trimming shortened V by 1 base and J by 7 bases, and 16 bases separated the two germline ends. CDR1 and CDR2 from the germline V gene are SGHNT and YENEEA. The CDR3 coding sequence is TGTGCCAGCAGCTTAGTCTCGTTTACTGGGAGTGAAAAACTGTTTTTT. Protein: CASSLVSFTGSEKLFF. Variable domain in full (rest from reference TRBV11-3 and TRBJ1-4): EAGVVQSPRYKIIEKKQPVAFWCNPISGHNTLYWYLQNLGQGPELLIRYENEEAVDDSQLPKDRFSAERLKGVDSTLKIQPAELGDSAVYLCASSLVSFTGSEKLFFGSGTQLSVL.

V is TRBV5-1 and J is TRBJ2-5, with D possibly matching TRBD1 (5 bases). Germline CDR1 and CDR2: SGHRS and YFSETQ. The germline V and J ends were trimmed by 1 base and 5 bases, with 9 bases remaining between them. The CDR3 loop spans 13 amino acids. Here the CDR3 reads CASSLRGGETQYF. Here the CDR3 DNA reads TGCGCCAGCAGCTTGAGGGGTGGGGAGACCCAGTACTTC. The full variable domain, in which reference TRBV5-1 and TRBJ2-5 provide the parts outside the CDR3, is KAGVTQTPRYLIKTRGQQVTLSCSPISGHRSVSWYQQTPGQGLQFLFEYFSETQRNKGNFPGRFSGRQFSNSRSEMNVSTLELGDSALYLCASSLRGGETQYFGPGTRLLVL.

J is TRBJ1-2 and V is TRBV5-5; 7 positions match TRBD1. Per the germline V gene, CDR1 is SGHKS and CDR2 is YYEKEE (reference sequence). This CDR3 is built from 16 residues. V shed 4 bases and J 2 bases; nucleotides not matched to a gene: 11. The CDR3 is CASSRTGQPINYGYTF. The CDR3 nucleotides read TGTGCCAGCAGCCGGACGGGACAGCCCATAAACTATGGCTACACCTTC.

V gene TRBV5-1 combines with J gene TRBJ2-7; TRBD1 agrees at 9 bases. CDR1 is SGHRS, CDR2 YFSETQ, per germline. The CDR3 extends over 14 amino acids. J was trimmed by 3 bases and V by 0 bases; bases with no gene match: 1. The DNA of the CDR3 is TGCGCCAGCAGCTTGGCGACAGGGGGCTACGAGCAGTACGTC. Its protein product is CASSLATGGYEQYV.

The CDR3 reads CASSEGIGGQGNTEAFF. Here the CDR3 DNA reads TGTGCCAGCAGTGAAGGAATAGGTGGACAGGGGAACACTGAAGCTTTCTTT. The chain recombines TRBV25-1 with TRBJ1-1; 8 bases are a match to TRBD1. The germline V gene has CDR1 MGHDK and CDR2 SYGVNS. This CDR3 contains 17 residues. J gave up 1 base and V 2 bases, and 9 bases lay outside the gene matches.

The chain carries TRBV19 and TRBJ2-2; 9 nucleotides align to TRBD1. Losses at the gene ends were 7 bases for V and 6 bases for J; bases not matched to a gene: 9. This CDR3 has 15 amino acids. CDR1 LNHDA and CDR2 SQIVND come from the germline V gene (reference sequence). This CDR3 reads CASTHGTGRAGELFF. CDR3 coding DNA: TGTGCCAGTACACACGGGACAGGGCGCGCCGGGGAGCTGTTTTTT.

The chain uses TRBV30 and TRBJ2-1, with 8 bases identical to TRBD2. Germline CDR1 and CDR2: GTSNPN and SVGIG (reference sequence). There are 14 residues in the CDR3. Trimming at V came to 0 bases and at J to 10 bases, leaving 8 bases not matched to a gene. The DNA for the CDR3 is TGTGCCTGGAGTGTCTCGGGGGGGCTCGGAGAGCAGTTCTTC. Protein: CAWSVSGGLGEQFF.

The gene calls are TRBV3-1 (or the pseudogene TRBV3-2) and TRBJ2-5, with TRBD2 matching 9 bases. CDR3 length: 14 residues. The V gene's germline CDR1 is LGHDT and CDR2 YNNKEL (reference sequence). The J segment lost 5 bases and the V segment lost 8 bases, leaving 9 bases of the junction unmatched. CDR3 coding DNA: TGTGCCAGCCACCAGCGGGAGGCAGGGGAGACCCAGTACTTC. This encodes CASHQREAGETQYF.

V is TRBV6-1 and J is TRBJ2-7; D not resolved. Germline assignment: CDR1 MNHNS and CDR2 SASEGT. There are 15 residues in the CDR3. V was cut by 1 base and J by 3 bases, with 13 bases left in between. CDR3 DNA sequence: TGTGCCAGCAGTGAAGGTTCGGTCACTCTCTACGAGCAGTACTTC. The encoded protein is CASSEGSVTLYEQYF.

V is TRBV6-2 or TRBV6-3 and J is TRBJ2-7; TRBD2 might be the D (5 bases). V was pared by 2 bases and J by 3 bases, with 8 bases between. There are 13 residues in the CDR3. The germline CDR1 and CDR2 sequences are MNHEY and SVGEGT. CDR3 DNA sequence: TGTGCCAGCAGTTACGGGGAGATCTACGAGCAGTACTTC. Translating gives CASSYGEIYEQYF.

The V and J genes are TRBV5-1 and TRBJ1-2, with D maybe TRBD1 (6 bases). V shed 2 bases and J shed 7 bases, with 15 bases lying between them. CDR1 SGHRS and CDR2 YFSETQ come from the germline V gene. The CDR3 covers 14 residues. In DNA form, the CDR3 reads TGCGCCAGCAGCTTACCATTACAGGGTTCTGGCTACACCTTC. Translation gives CASSLPLQGSGYTF.

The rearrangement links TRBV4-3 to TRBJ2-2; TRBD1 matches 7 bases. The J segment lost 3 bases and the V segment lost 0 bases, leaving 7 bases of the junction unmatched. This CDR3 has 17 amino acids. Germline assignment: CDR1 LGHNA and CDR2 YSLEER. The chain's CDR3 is CASSQDETGLHTGELFF. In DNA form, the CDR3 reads TGCGCCAGCAGCCAAGACGAGACAGGGCTACACACCGGGGAGCTGTTTTTT.

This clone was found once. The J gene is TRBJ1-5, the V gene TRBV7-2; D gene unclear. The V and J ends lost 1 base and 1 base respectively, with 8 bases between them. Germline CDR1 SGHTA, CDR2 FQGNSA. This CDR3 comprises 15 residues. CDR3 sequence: CASSLVVQSNQPQHF. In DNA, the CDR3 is TGTGCCAGCAGCTTAGTTGTACAGAGCAATCAGCCCCAGCATTTT.

The CDR3 bases are TGTGCCAGCAGCTTAGATCACCAGGGGGCTATTGTATCTAACTATGGCTACACCTTC. Translating gives CASSLDHQGAIVSNYGYTF. The J gene is TRBJ1-2, the V gene TRBV11-2; the match to TRBD1 covers 8 bases. In germline, CDR1 is SGHAT, CDR2 FQNNGV. V dropped 0 bases and J dropped 0; count of bases not matched to a gene: 12. This CDR3 comprises 19 residues.

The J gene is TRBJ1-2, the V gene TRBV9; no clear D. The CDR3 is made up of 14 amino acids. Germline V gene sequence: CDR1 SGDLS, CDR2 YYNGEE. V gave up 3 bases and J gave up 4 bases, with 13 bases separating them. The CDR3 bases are TGTGCCAGCAGCGCCCGTCCAGGAAGCTATGGCTACACCTTC. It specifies CASSARPGSYGYTF.

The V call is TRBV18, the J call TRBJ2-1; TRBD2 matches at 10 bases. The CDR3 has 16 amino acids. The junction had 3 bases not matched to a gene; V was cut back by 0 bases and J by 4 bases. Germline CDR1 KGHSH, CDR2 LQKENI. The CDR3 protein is CASSPPTSGVYNEQFF. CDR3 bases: TGTGCCAGCTCACCACCAACTAGCGGGGTTTACAATGAGCAGTTCTTC. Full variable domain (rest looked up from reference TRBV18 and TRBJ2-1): NAGVMQNPRHLVRRRGQEARLRCSPMKGHSHVYWYRQLPEEGLKFMVYLQKENIIDESGMPKERFSAEFPKEGPSILRIQQVVRGDSAAYFCASSPPTSGVYNEQFFGPGTRLTVL.

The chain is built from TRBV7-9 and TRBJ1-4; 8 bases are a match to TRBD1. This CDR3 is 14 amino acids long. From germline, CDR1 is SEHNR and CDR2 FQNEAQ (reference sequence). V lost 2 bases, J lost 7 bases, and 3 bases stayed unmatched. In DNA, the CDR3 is TGTGCCAGCAGCTTACAGGGGGCCAGTGAAAAACTGTTTTTT. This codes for CASSLQGASEKLFF.